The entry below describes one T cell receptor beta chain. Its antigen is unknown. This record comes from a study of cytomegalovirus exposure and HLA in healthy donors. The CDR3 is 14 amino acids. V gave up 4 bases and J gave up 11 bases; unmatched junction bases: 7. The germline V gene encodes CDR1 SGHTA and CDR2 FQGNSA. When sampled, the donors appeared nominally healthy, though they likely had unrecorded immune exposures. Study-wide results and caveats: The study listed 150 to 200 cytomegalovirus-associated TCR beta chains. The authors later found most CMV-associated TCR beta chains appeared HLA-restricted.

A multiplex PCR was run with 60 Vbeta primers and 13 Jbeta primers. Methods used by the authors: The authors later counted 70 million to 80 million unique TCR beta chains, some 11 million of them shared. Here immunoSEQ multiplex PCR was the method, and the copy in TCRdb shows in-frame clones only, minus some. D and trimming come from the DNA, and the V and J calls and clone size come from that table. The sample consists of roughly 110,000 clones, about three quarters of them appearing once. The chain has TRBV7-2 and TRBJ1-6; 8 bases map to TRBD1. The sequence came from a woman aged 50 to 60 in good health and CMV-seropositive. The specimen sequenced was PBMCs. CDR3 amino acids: CASSSSQGVTPLHF. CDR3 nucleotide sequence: TGTGCCAGCAGCTCCTCACAGGGGGTGACACCCCTCCACTTT.